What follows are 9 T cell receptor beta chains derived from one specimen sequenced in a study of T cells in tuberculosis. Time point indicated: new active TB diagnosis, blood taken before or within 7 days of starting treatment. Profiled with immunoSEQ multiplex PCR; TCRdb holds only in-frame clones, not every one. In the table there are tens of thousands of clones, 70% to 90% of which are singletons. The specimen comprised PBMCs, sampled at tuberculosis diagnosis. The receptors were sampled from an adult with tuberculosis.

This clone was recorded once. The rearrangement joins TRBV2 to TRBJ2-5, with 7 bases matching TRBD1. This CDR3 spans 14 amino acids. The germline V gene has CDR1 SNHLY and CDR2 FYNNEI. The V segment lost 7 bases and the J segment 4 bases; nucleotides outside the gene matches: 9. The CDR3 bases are TGTGCCAGCACCCCGGGACAGATAGGAGAGACCCAGTACTTC. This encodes CASTPGQIGETQYF.

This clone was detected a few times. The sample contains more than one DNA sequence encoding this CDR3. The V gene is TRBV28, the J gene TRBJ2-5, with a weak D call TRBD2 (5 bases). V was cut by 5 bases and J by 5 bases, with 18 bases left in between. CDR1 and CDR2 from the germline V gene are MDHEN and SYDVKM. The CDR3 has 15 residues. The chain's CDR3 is CASSPTGLEGETQYF. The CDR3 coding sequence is TGTGCCAGCAGTCCAACGGGTCTAGAGGGTGAGACCCAGTACTTC.

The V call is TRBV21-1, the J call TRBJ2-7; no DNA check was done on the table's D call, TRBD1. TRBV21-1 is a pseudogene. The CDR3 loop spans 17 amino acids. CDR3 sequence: CASSKKGPTGPPLEQYF. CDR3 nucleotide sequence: TGTGCCAGCAGCAAAAAGGGGCCGACAGGACCCCCGCTCGAGCAGTACTTC.

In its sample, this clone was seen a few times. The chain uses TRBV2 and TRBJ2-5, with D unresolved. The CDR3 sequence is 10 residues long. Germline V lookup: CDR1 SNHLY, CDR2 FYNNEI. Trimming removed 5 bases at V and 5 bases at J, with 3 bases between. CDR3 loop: CASSLETQYF. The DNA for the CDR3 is TGTGCCAGCAGTCTGGAGACCCAGTACTTC.

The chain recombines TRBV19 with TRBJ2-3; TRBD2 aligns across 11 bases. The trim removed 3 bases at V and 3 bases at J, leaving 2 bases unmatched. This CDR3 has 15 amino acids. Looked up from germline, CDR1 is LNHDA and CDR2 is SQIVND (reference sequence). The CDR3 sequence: CASSIGLAGTDTQYF. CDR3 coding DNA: TGTGCCAGTAGTATCGGACTAGCGGGTACAGATACGCAGTATTTT. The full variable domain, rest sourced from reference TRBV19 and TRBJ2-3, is DGGITQSPKYLFRKEGQNVTLSCEQNLNHDAMYWYRQDPGQGLRLIYYSQIVNDFQKGDIAEGYSVSREKKESFPLTVTSAQKNPTAFYLCASSIGLAGTDTQYFGPGTRLTVL.

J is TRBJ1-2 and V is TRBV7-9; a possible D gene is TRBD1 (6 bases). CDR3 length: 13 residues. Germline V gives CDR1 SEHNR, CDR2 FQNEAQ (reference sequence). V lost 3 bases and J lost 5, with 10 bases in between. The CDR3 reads CASSLSGDYGYTF. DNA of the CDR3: TGTGCCAGCAGCTTGTCAGGGGATTATGGCTACACCTTC.

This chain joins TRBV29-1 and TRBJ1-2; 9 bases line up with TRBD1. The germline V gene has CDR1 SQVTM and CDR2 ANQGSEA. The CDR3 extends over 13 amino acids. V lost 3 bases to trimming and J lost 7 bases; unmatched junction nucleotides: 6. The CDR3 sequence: CSVDPDRGGGYTF. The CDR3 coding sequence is TGCAGCGTTGACCCCGACAGGGGGGGTGGCTACACCTTC.

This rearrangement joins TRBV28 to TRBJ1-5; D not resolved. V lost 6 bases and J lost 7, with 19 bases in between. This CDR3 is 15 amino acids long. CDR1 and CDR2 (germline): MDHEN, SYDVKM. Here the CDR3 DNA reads TGTGCCAGCAGCCCTCGGCGCGGCCTCGGGCAGCCCCAGCATTTT. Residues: CASSPRRGLGQPQHF.

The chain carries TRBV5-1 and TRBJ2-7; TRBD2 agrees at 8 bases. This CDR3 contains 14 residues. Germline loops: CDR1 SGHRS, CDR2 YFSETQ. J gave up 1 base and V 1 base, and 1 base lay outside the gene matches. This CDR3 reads CASSLTSGSYEQYF. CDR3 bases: TGCGCCAGCAGCTTGACTAGCGGATCCTACGAGCAGTACTTC.